The rows below give T cell receptor beta chains drawn from one sample of a study of cytomegalovirus exposure and HLA in healthy donors. Using immunoSEQ multiplex PCR, the repertoire was profiled, and TCRdb retains in-frame clones only, with some absent. The repertoire includes over 150,000 clones, over 75% of them detected once, and around 5.6% sits in the top ten. The sequenced material came from PBMCs. The receptors were sampled from a woman aged 35 to 49 in good health and CMV-seropositive. CDR3s include the opening cysteine and the closing phenylalanine or tryptophan. A D gene is named only where the DNA matches it firmly. Clone size, where shown, is once, few, many, or a class for clones that have expanded.

J gene	clone size	V gene	D gene	CDR3 protein	CDR3 DNA
TRBJ1-1	NA	TRBV4-1	NA	CASGWGLTGPAFF	TGCGCCAGCGGATGGGGGCTTACAGGGCCGGCTTTCTTT
TRBJ2-5	NA	TRBV5-1	NA	CASSRGDQETQYF	TGCGCCAGCAGCAGGGGCGACCAAGAGACCCAGTACTTC
TRBJ2-3	NA	TRBV5-8	NA	CASSFSSVSTDTQYF	TGTGCCAGCAGCTTTTCTAGCGTTAGCACAGATACGCAGTATTTT
TRBJ2-2	NA	TRBV28	TRBD1	CASSLQGAGELFF	TGTGCCAGCAGTTTGCAGGGGGCCGGGGAGCTGTTTTTT
TRBJ1-2	NA	TRBV28	NA	CASSLSAGTHGGYTF	TGTGCCAGCAGTTTATCAGCCGGGACTCACGGGGGCTACACCTTC
TRBJ2-7	NA	TRBV12-2	NA	CASRSLSGTGTSESHEQYF	TGTGCAAGTCGCTCTCTTAGTGGGACAGGGACTAGCGAATCCCACGAGCAGTACTTC
TRBJ2-1	NA	TRBV4-1	NA	CASSQDYSSYNEQFF	TGCGCCAGCAGCCAAGATTATAGCTCCTACAATGAGCAGTTCTTC
TRBJ1-1	NA	TRBV19	NA	CASSIQGMNTEAFF	TGTGCCAGTAGTATTCAGGGAATGAACACTGAAGCTTTCTTT
TRBJ2-1	NA	TRBV7-9	TRBD2	CASSFFGGRDNEQFF	TGTGCCAGCAGCTTCTTTGGCGGGAGGGACAATGAGCAGTTCTTC
TRBJ1-1	NA	TRBV5-1	NA	CASSLRYRGNTEAFF	TGCGCCAGCAGCTTGAGATACCGGGGGAACACTGAAGCTTTCTTT
TRBJ2-1	NA	TRBV28	NA	CASSLLGGTNEQFF	TGTGCCAGCAGTTTACTAGGAGGCACCAATGAGCAGTTCTTC
TRBJ1-5	NA	TRBV28	NA	CASRLLSGVESNQPQHF	TGTGCCAGCAGGCTCTTGTCCGGGGTCGAAAGCAATCAGCCCCAGCATTTT
TRBJ2-1	NA	TRBV7-2	NA	CASSSRGLTELYNEQFF	TGTGCCAGCAGCTCGAGAGGTTTGACAGAACTTTACAATGAGCAGTTCTTC
TRBJ2-5	NA	TRBV2	TRBD2	CASSIPGLAGGPGETQYF	TGTGCCAGCAGTATACCGGGACTAGCGGGAGGGCCGGGTGAGACCCAGTACTTC
TRBJ2-5	NA	TRBV5-1	TRBD2	CASSPMRTSGFKETQYF	TGCGCCAGCAGCCCGATGCGCACTAGCGGGTTCAAAGAGACCCAGTACTTC
TRBJ2-3	NA	TRBV5-1	TRBD2	CASTREGTDTQYF	TGCGCCAGCACTCGGGAGGGCACAGATACGCAGTATTTT
TRBJ2-2	NA	TRBV6-5	NA	CATREQGRNGELFF	TGTGCCACCCGAGAACAGGGGAGGAACGGGGAGCTGTTTTTT
TRBJ2-7	NA	TRBV30	NA	CAWRTTSGYGEQYF	TGTGCCTGGAGAACGACTAGTGGGTACGGCGAGCAGTACTTC
TRBJ2-3	NA	TRBV6-1	NA	CASQNRVTGTDTQYF	TGTGCCAGCCAAAACAGGGTAACTGGCACAGATACGCAGTATTTT
TRBJ1-1	NA	TRBV19	NA	CASSTRQALNTEAFF	TGTGCCAGTAGTACGAGACAGGCCTTGAACACTGAAGCTTTCTTT
TRBJ1-1	NA	TRBV27	NA	CASSSQYDSTEAFF	TGTGCCAGCAGTTCCCAGTACGACAGCACTGAAGCTTTCTTT
TRBJ2-3	few	TRBV4-1	TRBD2	CASSPRLAATSTDTQYF	TGCGCCAGCAGCCCCCGACTAGCGGCAACTAGCACAGATACGCAGTATTTT
TRBJ2-1	NA	TRBV6-5	TRBD2	CASSYSHSGRYNEQFF	TGTGCCAGCAGTTACTCTCATAGCGGGAGGTACAATGAGCAGTTCTTC
TRBJ2-7	NA	TRBV5-4	TRBD1	CASSSGTGVYEQYF	TGTGCCAGCAGCTCCGGGACAGGGGTCTACGAGCAGTACTTC
TRBJ1-4	NA	TRBV28	TRBD1	CASATGGATNEKLFF	TGTGCCAGCGCGACAGGGGGCGCAACTAATGAAAAACTGTTTTTT
TRBJ2-1	NA	TRBV7-9	NA	CASSSSRVNEQFF	TGTGCCAGCAGCTCCTCCAGGGTAAATGAGCAGTTCTTC
TRBJ2-3	NA	TRBV7-9	NA	CASSLALGTDTQYF	TGTGCCAGCAGCTTAGCCTTAGGCACAGATACGCAGTATTTT
TRBJ2-3	NA	TRBV6-1	NA	CASSATGTDTQYF	TGTGCCAGCAGTGCGACCGGGACAGATACGCAGTATTTT
TRBJ2-7	NA	TRBV5-1	TRBD2	CASSLAVLSSYEQYF	TGCGCCAGCAGTCTAGCGGTCCTGAGCTCCTACGAGCAGTACTTC
TRBJ2-1	once	TRBV7-9	TRBD1	CASSLGTGGVNEQFF	TGTGCCAGCAGCTTAGGGACAGGGGGTGTCAATGAGCAGTTCTTC
TRBJ2-1	once	TRBV7-3	TRBD2	CASRTSASYNEQFF	TGTGCCAGCAGAACTAGCGCGAGCTACAATGAGCAGTTCTTC
TRBJ1-5	NA	TRBV11-3	NA	CASSAEGNQPQHF	TGTGCCAGCAGCGCGGAGGGCAATCAGCCCCAGCATTTT
TRBJ2-1	NA	TRBV18	TRBD2	CASSTLAGERDEQFF	TGTGCCAGCTCAACACTAGCGGGAGAACGGGATGAGCAGTTCTTC
TRBJ1-1	few	TRBV10-3	NA	CAISPGQNTEAFF	TGTGCCATCAGCCCGGGACAGAACACTGAAGCTTTCTTT
TRBJ1-6	NA	TRBV28	TRBD1	CASSSTTGSSPLHF	TGTGCCAGCAGTTCGACGACAGGGAGTTCACCCCTCCACTTT
TRBJ1-6	NA	TRBV5-1	TRBD1	CASSAGTGVNNSPLHF	TGCGCCAGCAGCGCCGGGACAGGGGTGAATAATTCACCCCTCCACTTT
TRBJ2-1	NA	TRBV10-1	NA	CASRTRFSYNEQFF	TGCGCCAGCAGAACTAGATTCAGTTACAATGAGCAGTTCTTC
TRBJ2-4	NA	TRBV21-1	NA	CASSNTDLPLAKNIQYF	TGTGCCAGCAGCAATACAGATCTACCCTTAGCCAAAAACATTCAGTACTTC
TRBJ1-2	few	TRBV5-4	TRBD1	CASSLAKGQLLNGYTF	TGTGCCAGCAGCTTGGCTAAGGGACAGCTTCTAAATGGCTACACCTTC
TRBJ2-3	NA	TRBV21-1	NA	CASSKLDDRGDTQYF	TGTGCCAGCAGCAAACTAGACGACAGGGGAGATACGCAGTATTTT
TRBJ2-3	NA	TRBV5-4	TRBD1	CASSLRRDSRTDTQYF	TGTGCCAGCAGCCTCCGTCGGGACAGCCGCACAGATACGCAGTATTTT
TRBJ1-1	NA	TRBV5-1	TRBD1	CASSFRTGSENTEAFF	TGCGCCAGCAGCTTTCGGACAGGGAGTGAGAACACTGAAGCTTTCTTT
TRBJ1-4	NA	TRBV4-1	NA	CASSQVEAGPSTNEKLFF	TGCGCCAGCAGCCAAGTGGAGGCAGGACCTTCAACTAATGAAAAACTGTTTTTT
TRBJ2-2	NA	TRBV29-1	NA	CSVTDPPGELFF	TGCAGCGTCACAGACCCCCCCGGGGAGCTGTTTTTT
TRBJ2-2	NA	TRBV15	TRBD2	CATSGGLAGGTGELFF	TGTGCCACCAGCGGCGGACTAGCGGGAGGCACCGGGGAGCTGTTTTTT
TRBJ2-3	NA	TRBV11-3	NA	CASSLVGAREYF	TGTGCCAGCAGCTTAGTAGGGGCACGGGAGTATTTT
TRBJ2-1	NA	TRBV6-5	NA	CASSYDTYSEQFF	TGTGCCAGCAGTTATGACACGTACAGTGAGCAGTTCTTC
TRBJ1-3	NA	TRBV28	NA	CASSLIQGGGNTIYF	TGTGCCAGCAGTCTCATCCAGGGAGGTGGAAACACCATATATTTT
TRBJ2-2	NA	TRBV2	NA	CASSEGENTGELFF	TGTGCCAGCAGTGAAGGAGAAAACACCGGGGAGCTGTTTTTT
TRBJ2-2	few	TRBV2	NA	CASRPRQNTGELFF	TGTGCCAGCAGACCGAGACAGAACACCGGGGAGCTGTTTTTT
TRBJ1-4	many	TRBV29-1	NA	CSVGGQGSEKLFF	TGCAGCGTTGGAGGCCAGGGGAGCGAAAAACTGTTTTTT
TRBJ2-3	NA	TRBV5-1	NA	CASSLGGVVDTQYF	TGCGCCAGCAGCTTGGGGGGAGTGGTTGATACGCAGTATTTT
TRBJ1-1	few	TRBV7-6	TRBD1	CASSSLRGQTAEAFF	TGTGCCAGCAGCTCCCTTCGGGGACAGACAGCTGAAGCTTTCTTT
TRBJ1-3	NA	TRBV10-3	TRBD1	CAISPGTGLAGNTIYF	TGTGCCATCAGTCCCGGGACAGGGCTTGCTGGAAACACCATATATTTT
TRBJ2-3	NA	TRBV7-9	NA	CASSAARVGDTQYF	TGTGCCAGCTCGGCGGCGCGGGTGGGAGATACGCAGTATTTT
TRBJ1-2	few	TRBV5-1	NA	CASSSQGGGGYTF	TGCGCCAGCAGCTCACAGGGAGGGGGTGGCTACACCTTC